The rows below give T cell receptor beta chains drawn from one sample of a study of blood T cell repertoires in COVID-19. The data were produced by immunoSEQ multiplex PCR, yet TCRdb's version contains in-frame clones alone and is incomplete. Of 470,000 or so clones in the sample, about 85% were seen once. The sample was PBMCs or T cells enriched from blood (not recorded which). Every receptor here comes from a woman between 18 and 29 years old with acute COVID-19. The CDR3 runs from the conserved cysteine through the conserved F or W. A D gene is named only where the DNA matches it firmly. A row's size may be missing; if present it is once, few, many or a size class.

>.|TRBV14|TRBJ1-6|.
TGTGCCAGCAGCCAAGCCGGGGTTTACAATTCACCCCTCCACTTT
CASSQAGVYNSPLHF
>.|TRBV11-2|TRBJ2-7|.
TGTGCCAGCAGCTTAGATCGAGAGGAGCAGTACTTC
CASSLDREEQYF
>.|TRBV6-1|TRBJ2-7|.
TGTGCCAGCAGCCTGGAGGGCTACGAGCAGTACTTC
CASSLEGYEQYF
>.|TRBV6-2/TRBV6-3|TRBJ1-2|TRBD1
TGTGCCAGCAGTCGGACAGGTTTTAATGGCTACACCTTC
CASSRTGFNGYTF
>.|TRBV18|TRBJ2-3|.
TGTGCCAGCTCCCCGGACAGCTTATTTGATACGCAGTATTTT
CASSPDSLFDTQYF
>.|TRBV29-1|TRBJ1-2|.
TGCAGCGTTGACAGGGGCGACGGCTACACCTTC
CSVDRGDGYTF
>.|TRBV7-2|TRBJ1-1|.
TGTGCCAGCATCCAGCGGGGGGTCACTGAAGCTTTCTTT
CASIQRGVTEAFF
>.|TRBV6-5|TRBJ1-4|.
TGTGCCAGCAGTCAACGAGCAGGGGTCCGTGAAAAACTGTTTTTT
CASSQRAGVREKLFF
>.|TRBV24-1|TRBJ2-7|TRBD2
TGTGCCACCAGTGATACTAGCGGGAGTAGAGAGCAGTACTTC
CATSDTSGSREQYF
>once|TRBV5-8|TRBJ2-3|TRBD2
TGTGCCAGCAGCTTGGGGACTAGCGGGTTCCGCACAGATACGCAGTATTTT
CASSLGTSGFRTDTQYF
>.|TRBV7-3|TRBJ2-3|.
TGTGCCAGCAGCTCGGGGGTAGATACGCAGTATTTT
CASSSGVDTQYF
>.|TRBV15|TRBJ1-1|.
TGTGCCACCAGCAGAGACCACAGGGACACTGAAGCTTTCTTT
CATSRDHRDTEAFF
>.|TRBV4-1|TRBJ2-3|TRBD2
TGCGCCAGCAGCCTCCGAGCGGGGGGCATCACAGATACGCAGTATTTT
CASSLRAGGITDTQYF
>.|TRBV7-2|TRBJ2-1|TRBD1
TGTGCCAGCAGCCCATGGGACAGACACAATGAGCAGTTCTTC
CASSPWDRHNEQFF
>.|TRBV4-3|TRBJ2-7|TRBD2
TGCGCCAGCAGCCAGGGGAGCGGGAGGGGCGACGAGCAGTACTTC
CASSQGSGRGDEQYF
>.|TRBV12-3/TRBV12-4|TRBJ2-3|.
TGTGCCAGCAGTTCATCAGGCGCAGATACGCAGTATTTT
CASSSSGADTQYF
>.|TRBV14|TRBJ2-7|.
TGTGCCAGCAGCCTCGCGGACAGTTTCTCCTACGAGCAGTACTTC
CASSLADSFSYEQYF
>.|TRBV24-1|TRBJ2-5|.
TGTGCCACCAGTGAGGTGGACGGGGAGAAGACCCAGTACTTC
CATSEVDGEKTQYF
>.|TRBV30|TRBJ1-4|.
TGTGCCTGGAGTGGTCGAATGGCTCCCCTTCGGGGTGAAAAACTGTTTTTT
CAWSGRMAPLRGEKLFF
>.|TRBV11-2|TRBJ1-2|.
TGTGCCAGCAGCTTAGGAAGGGGATTCTCGGCTAACTATGGCTACACCTTC
CASSLGRGFSANYGYTF
>.|TRBV5-1|TRBJ2-5|.
TGCGCCAGCAGCAGCCCAAGTGCTCAAGAGACCCAGTACTTC
CASSSPSAQETQYF
>.|TRBV6-5|TRBJ1-1|.
TGTGCCAGCAGTTATTCTGGACAGCTGAACACTGAAGCTTTCTTT
CASSYSGQLNTEAFF
>once|TRBV6-1|TRBJ1-6|.
TGTGCCAGCGGTGAGAGGAGCTCCTATAATTCACCCCTCCACTTT
CASGERSSYNSPLHF
>.|TRBV9|TRBJ2-7|TRBD1
TGTGCCAGCAGCCCGGGACAGAGCGGTGAGCAGTACTTC
CASSPGQSGEQYF
>.|TRBV7-2|TRBJ2-1|TRBD2
TGTGCCAGCAGCCCCGGACTAGCGGAGGGCAATGAGCAGTTCTTC
CASSPGLAEGNEQFF
>.|TRBV5-1|TRBJ1-1|.
TGCGCCAGCAGCTCGGACACTGAAGCTTTCTTT
CASSSDTEAFF
>.|TRBV9|TRBJ2-1|TRBD2
TGTGCCAGCAGCGGACCGAGCGGGGGACGTAGTTATGAGCAGTTCTTC
CASSGPSGGRSYEQFF
>.|TRBV5-1|TRBJ1-6|.
TGCGCCAGCAGCTTGGACCAGGGCCCCCTCCACTTT
CASSLDQGPLHF
>few|TRBV9|TRBJ1-5|.
TGTGCCAGCAGCGAGGGAGGGGATCAGCCCCAGCATTTT
CASSEGGDQPQHF
>.|TRBV12-3/TRBV12-4|TRBJ2-5|.
TGTGCCAGCAGTTTAACGAGTCAAGAGACCCAGTACTTC
CASSLTSQETQYF
>.|TRBV3-1/TRBV3-2|TRBJ1-2|.
TGTGCCAGCAGCCAAGGACACCTCTACACCTTC
CASSQGHLYTF
>.|TRBV5-1|TRBJ2-1|.
TGCGCCAGCAGCCCTCAGGGGAGCTCCTACAATGAGCAGTTCTTC
CASSPQGSSYNEQFF
>.|TRBV2|TRBJ1-3|.
TGTGCCAGCAGTGAAGGTTGGCCTGGAAACACCATATATTTT
CASSEGWPGNTIYF
>.|TRBV6-5|TRBJ2-6|.
TGTGCCAGCAGTTCCAGGACTTCTGGGGCCAACGTCCTGACTTTC
CASSSRTSGANVLTF
>.|TRBV5-5|TRBJ1-2|TRBD1
TGTGCCAGCAGCCAAGGACAGGCCCTCCTGGGGTATGGCTACACCTTC
CASSQGQALLGYGYTF
>.|TRBV7-2|TRBJ1-6|TRBD1
TGTGCCAGCAGCTTAAGGGTTCAGGGGGCTAATTCACCCCTCCACTTT
CASSLRVQGANSPLHF
>.|TRBV12-3/TRBV12-4|TRBJ1-2|.
TGTGCCAGCAGCCTGGAGGGATCTGGCTACACCTTC
CASSLEGSGYTF
>.|TRBV7-8|TRBJ2-1|.
TGTGCCAGCAGCTTACGGGACACCTACAATGAGCAGTTCTTC
CASSLRDTYNEQFF
>.|TRBV5-6|TRBJ1-1|.
TGTGCCAGCCGAACCCGGGGGACTGAAGCTTTCTTT
CASRTRGTEAFF
>.|TRBV27|TRBJ1-6|TRBD1
TGTGCCAGCAGTGAAACGGGACAGAGTAATTCACCCCTCCACTTT
CASSETGQSNSPLHF
>.|TRBV5-6|TRBJ2-1|.
TGTGCCAGCAGCTTAGCCACCCCTGAGCAGTTCTTC
CASSLATPEQFF
>.|TRBV24-1|TRBJ2-3|TRBD2
TGTGCCACCAGTGACCCTTCTAGCGGGAGCACAGATACGCAGTATTTT
CATSDPSSGSTDTQYF
>.|TRBV6-5|TRBJ1-4|TRBD1
TGTGCCAGCAGCCTCAGACAGGGACATAATGAAAAACTGTTTTTT
CASSLRQGHNEKLFF
>.|TRBV13|TRBJ1-5|.
TGTGCCAGCAGTCGTCGGGATCAGCCCCAGCATTTT
CASSRRDQPQHF
>.|TRBV30|TRBJ2-5|TRBD1
TGTGACCCTCCGACAGGGGCAATTAAGTGGGAGACCCAGTACTTC
CDPPTGAIKWETQYF
>.|TRBV19|TRBJ1-6|.
TGTGCCAGTAGTGCTCCAGTCTCCTATAATTCACCCCTCCACTTT
CASSAPVSYNSPLHF
>.|TRBV29-1|TRBJ2-7|TRBD1
TGCAGCGTTGCACGCGGACAGGTGAGGTCCTACGAGCAGTACTTC
CSVARGQVRSYEQYF
>once|TRBV6-2/TRBV6-3|TRBJ1-1|TRBD1
TGTGCCAGCAGTTACCCCGGGACAGGGGGTAGCGAAGCTTTCTTT
CASSYPGTGGSEAFF
>.|TRBV7-9|TRBJ1-2|.
TGTGCCAGCAGCTTAATTACGCGGCGGGGGAGCTACACCTTC
CASSLITRRGSYTF
>.|TRBV11-2|TRBJ2-3|TRBD1
TGTGCCAGCAGCACTCTACAGGGGAGCACAGATACGCAGTATTTT
CASSTLQGSTDTQYF
>.|TRBV20-1|TRBJ1-1|.
TGCAGTGCTTGGAGCCCACCTGGGGCTTTCTTT
CSAWSPPGAFF
>.|TRBV9|TRBJ1-2|.
TGTGCCAGCAGCGCATCGTTGGAGAGTACCGTGAACTATGGCTACACCTTC
CASSASLESTVNYGYTF
>.|TRBV9|TRBJ2-3|.
TGTGCCAGCAGCGTAGACAGCGGTCGGGGGGATACGCAGTATTTT
CASSVDSGRGDTQYF
>.|TRBV9|TRBJ1-2|.
TGTGCCAGCACCGCCGGGGGGTCCTATGGCTACACCTTC
CASTAGGSYGYTF
>.|TRBV24-1|TRBJ2-2|.
TGTGCCACCAGTGAATCTAGACAGTACACCGGGGAGCTGTTTTTT
CATSESRQYTGELFF
>.|TRBV27|TRBJ2-2|.
TGTGCCAGCAGTCCAAGACACCGGCTTTCGGCCGGGGAGCTGTTTTTT
CASSPRHRLSAGELFF
>.|TRBV27|TRBJ1-2|TRBD1
TGTGCCAGCAGTTCCACGAGGGGGGACAGGGCTAACTATGGCTACACCTTC
CASSSTRGDRANYGYTF
>.|TRBV30|TRBJ1-3|.
TGTGCCTGGGCCCACAGGATTAGCTCTGGAAACACCATATATTTT
CAWAHRISSGNTIYF
>once|TRBV28|TRBJ1-6|.
TGTGCCAGCAGAAGCTCTAATTCACCCCTCCACTTT
CASRSSNSPLHF
>.|TRBV2|TRBJ1-1|.
TGTGCCAGCACCCTAGAGGGATGGGAAGCTTTCTTT
CASTLEGWEAFF